The 25 T cell receptor beta chains in this list originate from one sample, sequenced in a study of T cell responses to AZD1222 COVID-19 vaccine. Here immunoSEQ multiplex PCR was the method, and the copy in TCRdb shows in-frame clones only, minus some. Here the sample spans 25,000 to 30,000 clones, around 80% being singletons. This material consisted of peripheral blood, taken on day 0 of AZD1222 vaccination. The receptor source for this set is an adult in good health.

This clone was recorded a few times. The V gene is TRBV6-5, the J gene TRBJ2-3; 7 nucleotides agree with TRBD2. With V trimmed by 8 bases and J by 4 bases, 0 bases remained unmatched. This CDR3 region has 11 residues. Germline V gives CDR1 MNHEY, CDR2 SVGAGI. The CDR3 spells CASGLADTQYF. The DNA of the CDR3 is TGTGCCAGCGGACTAGCAGATACGCAGTATTTT.

The chain is built from TRBV18 and TRBJ1-5; D not certain. CDR1 is KGHSH and CDR2 is LQKENI in the germline V gene. CDR3 length: 13 amino acids. V was pared by 3 bases and J by 0 bases, with 3 bases between. CDR3 DNA: TGTGCCAGCTCACCTGATAGCAATCAGCCCCAGCATTTT. Protein product: CASSPDSNQPQHF.

The rearrangement joins TRBV6-5 to TRBJ2-2, with D maybe TRBD1 (5 bases). This CDR3 contains 15 residues. The germline V gene has CDR1 MNHEY and CDR2 SVGAGI. Trimming took off 1 base at V and 4 bases at J, with 10 bases between the two ends. The CDR3 bases are TGTGCCAGCAGTTACTTGGGGCCGAGCACCGGGGAGCTGTTTTTT. Translation: CASSYLGPSTGELFF.

This chain uses TRBV5-5 with TRBJ1-2; possible D gene TRBD1, 6 bases. CDR1 is SGHKS and CDR2 is YYEKEE in the germline V gene (reference sequence). The CDR3 covers 18 residues. The V end lost 3 bases, the J end lost 8 bases, and 29 bases lay between the germline ends. CDR3 nucleotides: TGTGCCAGCAGCTCCCGGGGGACGAATGCCGGGACATTTCTGGGCTACACCTTC. It translates to CASSSRGTNAGTFLGYTF.

This clone was seen a few times. The V call is TRBV6-5, the J call TRBJ1-6; D uncertain. The CDR3 covers 15 residues. The germline gives CDR1 MNHEY, CDR2 SVGAGI. V was shortened by 8 bases and J by 5 bases, with 16 bases between the two germline ends. The CDR3 DNA reads as TGTGCCAGCTGCGGACGGTATAATAATAATTCACCCCTCCACTTT. This codes for CASCGRYNNNSPLHF.

This clone has a single count. The chain couples TRBV6-5 to TRBJ1-2; no definite D call. The germline V gene has CDR1 MNHEY and CDR2 SVGAGI. V gave up 2 bases and J gave up 3 bases, with 7 bases separating them. The CDR3 covers 13 residues. Written as DNA, the CDR3 is TGTGCCAGCAGTTACACCAAGTACTATGGCTACACCTTC. This sequence encodes CASSYTKYYGYTF.

The genes are TRBV5-8 and TRBJ2-7; D remains ambiguous. V was trimmed by 2 bases and J by 2 bases, leaving 2 bases between them. Germline V gives CDR1 SGHTS, CDR2 YDEGEE. This CDR3 region has 11 residues. The CDR3 nucleotides read TGTGCCAGCAGCTTAGCCTACGAGCAGTACGTC. This translates into CASSLAYEQYV.

J is TRBJ1-2 and V is TRBV6-5; 10 nucleotides match TRBD1. The V segment lost 5 bases and the J segment 4 bases; nucleotides outside the gene matches: 7. CDR1 and CDR2 (germline): MNHEY, SVGAGI. CDR3 size: 15 residues. Written as DNA, the CDR3 is TGTGCCAGCAGTACGACAGGGGGCAGGATCTATGGCTACACCTTC. Translated, it gives CASSTTGGRIYGYTF.

In this sample, this clone turned up once. The chain combines TRBV7-9 with TRBJ1-5, with D unclear. Trimming cost V 5 bases and J 4 bases, with 9 bases left between them. The CDR3 runs to 13 residues. Looked up from germline, CDR1 is SEHNR and CDR2 is FQNEAQ (reference sequence). This CDR3 reads CASSQDGNQPQHF. The CDR3 DNA reads as TGTGCCAGCAGCCAGGACGGTAATCAGCCCCAGCATTTT.

In this sample, this clone turned up a few times. J is TRBJ2-1 and V is TRBV2; 12 bases match TRBD2. CDR1 and CDR2 (germline): SNHLY, FYNNEI. There are 16 residues in the CDR3. V lost 5 bases and J lost 8; bases outside the gene matches: 10. The CDR3 region has the DNA TGTGCCAGCAGTATTCGACTAGCGGGAGACCATGATGAGCAGTTCTTC. It yields the protein CASSIRLAGDHDEQFF.

CDR3 DNA sequence: TGTGCCAGCAGTCTGACAGGGGCATACAATGAGCAGTTCTTC. It yields the protein CASSLTGAYNEQFF. The chain combines TRBV6-5 with TRBJ2-1, with 8 bases identical to TRBD1. The CDR3 length is 14 residues. J gave up 4 bases and V 5 bases, and 4 bases lay outside the gene matches. The germline V gene has CDR1 MNHEY and CDR2 SVGAGI.

J is TRBJ2-2 and V is TRBV9; a weak D match, TRBD2 (5 bases). Germline V gene data show CDR1 as SGDLS and CDR2 as YYNGEE. V was pared by 2 bases and J by 1 base, with 9 bases between. This CDR3 is built from 15 residues. The CDR3 protein is CASSVEGKNTGELFF. In DNA form, the CDR3 reads TGTGCCAGCAGCGTTGAGGGCAAGAACACCGGGGAGCTGTTTTTT. The entire variable domain, with the rest obtained from reference TRBV9 and TRBJ2-2, is as follows: DSGVTQTPKHLITATGQRVTLRCSPRSGDLSVYWYQQSLDQGLQFLIQYYNGEERAKGNILERFSAQQFPDLHSELNLSSLELGDSALYFCASSVEGKNTGELFFGEGSRLTVL.

The V call is TRBV7-2, the J call TRBJ1-1; 8 bases are shared with TRBD1. The germline V gene has CDR1 SGHTA and CDR2 FQGNSA. Germline trimming cut 5 bases from V and 1 base from J; bases unmatched to any gene: 6. The CDR3 runs 15 residues. CDR3 protein: CASSRTGGWNTEAFF. The CDR3 nucleotides are TGTGCCAGCAGCAGAACAGGGGGTTGGAACACTGAAGCTTTCTTT.

The chain is built from TRBV5-1 and TRBJ1-1; the D gene is possibly TRBD1 (6 bases). Trimming pared 3 bases from V and 0 bases from J, leaving 12 bases between. The length of the CDR3 is 15 residues. Germline V gene lookup returns CDR1 SGHRS and CDR2 YFSETQ. The CDR3 bases are TGCGCCAGCAGCTCCAGGACAGCCATGAACACTGAAGCTTTCTTT. Its protein is CASSSRTAMNTEAFF.

The chain links TRBV5-4 to TRBJ2-5; 8 bases align to TRBD2. With V trimmed by 0 bases and J by 2 bases, 12 bases remained unmatched. Germline V gene data show CDR1 as SGHNT and CDR2 as YYREEE (reference sequence). The CDR3 extends over 18 amino acids. The CDR3 sequence: CASSLAGYGSGGQETQYF. Written as DNA, the CDR3 is TGTGCCAGCAGCTTGGCCGGATACGGAAGCGGGGGACAAGAGACCCAGTACTTC.

V and J are TRBV28 and TRBJ2-5; 10 positions match TRBD2. The V gene's germline CDR1 is MDHEN and CDR2 SYDVKM. The CDR3 extends over 16 amino acids. The J segment lost 2 bases and the V segment lost 2 bases, leaving 5 bases of the junction unmatched. Here the CDR3 DNA reads TGTGCCAGCAGTTTAGGGACTAGCGATGCTCAAGAGACCCAGTACTTC. Its translation is CASSLGTSDAQETQYF. Filled out from reference TRBV28 and TRBJ2-5, the complete variable domain reads DVKVTQSSRYLVKRTGEKVFLECVQDMDHENMFWYRQDPGLGLRLIYFSYDVKMKEKGDIPEGYSVSREKKERFSLILESASTNQTSMYLCASSLGTSDAQETQYFGPGTRLLVL.

The rearrangement joins TRBV7-2 to TRBJ1-1, with D unclear. Trimming removed 6 bases from V and 5 bases from J, with 16 bases in between. CDR3 length: 14 residues. CDR1 is SGHTA, CDR2 FQGNSA, per germline. The CDR3 spells CASSRLRDWTEAFF. CDR3 nucleotide sequence: TGTGCCAGCAGTCGCCTGAGAGACTGGACTGAAGCTTTCTTT. The whole variable domain, filled in from reference TRBV7-2 and TRBJ1-1, reads GAGVSQSPSNKVTEKGKDVELRCDPISGHTALYWYRQSLGQGLEFLIYFQGNSAPDKSGLPSDRFSAERTGGSVSTLTIQRTQQEDSAVYLCASSRLRDWTEAFFGQGTRLTVV.

This chain uses TRBV6-1 with TRBJ1-3; 7 positions agree with TRBD1. Trimming removed 4 bases from V and 5 bases from J; junction bases left unmatched: 11. CDR1 is MNHNS and CDR2 is SASEGT in the germline V gene. The CDR3 sequence is 16 residues long. The CDR3 bases are TGTGCCAGCAGTGCCTATCTGACAGGGAGTAGAAACACCATATATTTT. It codes for CASSAYLTGSRNTIYF.

The chain carries TRBV5-1 and TRBJ2-7; D is unclear. Per germline, CDR1 SGHRS and CDR2 YFSETQ. This CDR3 is 13 amino acids long. Trimming took off 4 bases at V and 5 bases at J, with 13 bases between the two ends. The CDR3 nucleotides are TGCGCCAGCAGCGGTTCTACGGGTGACGAGCAGTACGTC. Protein: CASSGSTGDEQYV.

The chain combines TRBV3-1 (or the pseudogene TRBV3-2) with TRBJ2-2, with TRBD1 matching 7 bases. The CDR3 runs 19 residues. V gave up 2 bases and J gave up 0 bases; unmatched junction bases: 12. Germline loops: CDR1 LGHDT, CDR2 YNNKEL (reference sequence). Written as DNA, the CDR3 is TGTGCCAGCAGCCAAAGGATTCCGGGACAGATAGCGAACACCGGGGAGCTGTTTTTT. This sequence encodes CASSQRIPGQIANTGELFF.

The genes are TRBV6-5 and TRBJ1-2; no reliable D call. The germline gives CDR1 MNHEY, CDR2 SVGAGI. This CDR3 has 13 amino acids. Trimming removed 3 bases from V and 4 bases from J, with 9 bases in between. This chain's CDR3 is CASSYGGSYGYTF. The CDR3 DNA follows: TGTGCCAGCAGTTATGGAGGGAGCTATGGCTACACCTTC.

This CDR3 is CASSASGNYNEQFF. As DNA, the CDR3 is TGTGCCAGCAGTGCAAGCGGGAACTACAATGAGCAGTTCTTC. This chain uses TRBV2 with TRBJ2-1; 7 positions agree with TRBD2. The CDR3 is 14 residues long. Germline V CDR1 and CDR2: SNHLY, FYNNEI. The J segment lost 3 bases and the V segment lost 4 bases, leaving 3 bases of the junction unmatched.

V is TRBV5-1 and J is TRBJ1-3; 12 nucleotides align to TRBD1. The CDR3 consists of 17 residues. Germline CDR1 and CDR2: SGHRS and YFSETQ. Trimming at V came to 4 bases and at J to 4 bases, leaving 9 bases not matched to a gene. The CDR3 nucleotides are TGCGCCAGCAGCCCCGGGACAGGGGGCGTGTGGGGAAACACCATATATTTT. Translating it yields CASSPGTGGVWGNTIYF.

The rearrangement joins TRBV7-9 to TRBJ2-4; D may be TRBD1 or TRBD2 (5 bases each). V lost 5 bases and J lost 8, with 16 bases in between. There are 14 residues in the CDR3. Germline values: CDR1 SEHNR, CDR2 FQNEAQ (reference sequence). The CDR3 nucleotides read TGTGCCAGCAGCCTTCCGACAGAGGGAGACATTCAGTACTTC. Encoded protein: CASSLPTEGDIQYF.

The chain uses TRBV2 and TRBJ2-3, with a weak D call TRBD2 (6 bases). The ends were cut back, 11 bases at V and 0 bases at J, with 12 bases in the middle. Per germline, CDR1 SNHLY and CDR2 FYNNEI. The length of the CDR3 is 13 residues. The CDR3 spells CARTGASTDTQYF. CDR3 DNA sequence: TGTGCCCGGACGGGAGCGAGCACAGATACGCAGTATTTT.